These T cell receptor beta chains were read from a single sample in a study of spatial heterogeneity in lung cancer. TCRdb analysed the 5' RACE reads with MiXCR anew, one entry per CDR3 protein. The table records 51,000 or so distinct CDR3 sequences, around 7% of them present only once. Material: PBMCs, obtained at follow-up. These receptors all stem from a female donor with early-stage non-small cell lung cancer. The CDR3 runs from the conserved cysteine through the conserved F or W. Each record gives: J gene, clone size, D gene, V gene, CDR3 DNA, CDR3 protein. The D gene is left open where the match is weak. A clone size is listed for some rows: how often the clone was seen (once, few, many), or a class if it is expanded.

j_call: TRBJ2-5; clone_size: few; d_call: -; v_call: TRBV11-2; cdr3_nt: TGTGCCAGCAGAATTGGGGAGACCCAGTACTTC; cdr3_aa: CASRIGETQYF
j_call: TRBJ1-5; clone_size: -; d_call: TRBD1; v_call: TRBV11-2; cdr3_nt: TGTGCCAGCAGCTTTTTGTCAGGGGGTGATCAGCCCCAGCATTTT; cdr3_aa: CASSFLSGGDQPQHF
j_call: TRBJ2-3; clone_size: many; d_call: -; v_call: TRBV2; cdr3_nt: TGTGCCAGCCGCCGAAGGTATAGGGGCGAGGATACGCAGTATTTT; cdr3_aa: CASRRRYRGEDTQYF
j_call: TRBJ1-2; clone_size: -; d_call: -; v_call: TRBV28; cdr3_nt: TGTGCCAGCAGGCTGACGAGCTACTATGGCTACACCTTC; cdr3_aa: CASRLTSYYGYTF
j_call: TRBJ1-1; clone_size: -; d_call: -; v_call: TRBV29-1; cdr3_nt: TGCAGCGTTGAGAGGAAGAAGAACACTGAAGCTTTCTTT; cdr3_aa: CSVERKKNTEAFF
j_call: TRBJ1-3; clone_size: few; d_call: -; v_call: TRBV7-2; cdr3_nt: TGTGTCAGCAGGGGAACCTCCTCTGGAAACACCATATATTTT; cdr3_aa: CVSRGTSSGNTIYF
j_call: TRBJ1-5; clone_size: many; d_call: -; v_call: TRBV5-6; cdr3_nt: TGTGCCAGCAGCTTGGGGGGGCCCCGGCAGCCCCAGCATTTT; cdr3_aa: CASSLGGPRQPQHF
j_call: TRBJ2-1; clone_size: many; d_call: -; v_call: TRBV27; cdr3_nt: TGTGCCAGCAGTTTAGGTGGGGCGAATGAGCAGTTCTTC; cdr3_aa: CASSLGGANEQFF
j_call: TRBJ1-4; clone_size: few; d_call: -; v_call: TRBV24-1; cdr3_nt: TGTGCCACCAGTCCCGCCGATTCGGGGACGGCTAATGAAAAACTGTTTTTT; cdr3_aa: CATSPADSGTANEKLFF
j_call: TRBJ2-1; clone_size: -; d_call: TRBD1; v_call: TRBV7-2; cdr3_nt: TGTGCCAGCAGCCCATGGGACAGACACAGCTCCTACAATGAGCAGTTCTTC; cdr3_aa: CASSPWDRHSSYNEQFF
j_call: TRBJ1-1; clone_size: -; d_call: TRBD1; v_call: TRBV29-1; cdr3_nt: TGCAGCGTACCCCGGGACAGGGGTCACACTGAAGCTTTCTTT; cdr3_aa: CSVPRDRGHTEAFF
j_call: TRBJ2-7; clone_size: many; d_call: -; v_call: TRBV4-1; cdr3_nt: TGCGCCAGCAGGGTTCGCGGGGGCGCCTACGAGCAGTACTTC; cdr3_aa: CASRVRGGAYEQYF
j_call: TRBJ1-6; clone_size: many; d_call: -; v_call: TRBV5-1; cdr3_nt: TGCGCCAGCAGCTTGGTTCAGGGTCACAATTCACCCCTCCACTTT; cdr3_aa: CASSLVQGHNSPLHF
j_call: TRBJ2-1; clone_size: many; d_call: TRBD2; v_call: TRBV5-1; cdr3_nt: TGCGCCAGCAGCTTGGTGGCGGGGGGGCCCAATGAGCAGTTCTTC; cdr3_aa: CASSLVAGGPNEQFF
j_call: TRBJ2-4; clone_size: many; d_call: -; v_call: TRBV19; cdr3_nt: TGTGCCAGTAGTGCCGGGGCGGACATTCAGTACTTC; cdr3_aa: CASSAGADIQYF
j_call: TRBJ2-5; clone_size: -; d_call: -; v_call: TRBV5-1; cdr3_nt: TGCGCCAGCAGCTTCGGGGTCGAAGAGACCCAGTACTTC; cdr3_aa: CASSFGVEETQYF
j_call: TRBJ1-1; clone_size: many; d_call: TRBD1; v_call: TRBV7-2; cdr3_nt: TGTGCCAGCTGTGGGGACAGCCTTAAAGGTGCTGAAGCTTTCTTT; cdr3_aa: CASCGDSLKGAEAFF
j_call: TRBJ2-7; clone_size: -; d_call: -; v_call: TRBV12-3/TRBV12-4; cdr3_nt: TGTGCCAGCAGCCCGGGTTTGAACGAGCAGTACTTC; cdr3_aa: CASSPGLNEQYF
j_call: TRBJ1-1; clone_size: few; d_call: TRBD1; v_call: TRBV6-5; cdr3_nt: TGTGCCAGCAGTTACTCGGTAAAATCTGGGACAGACAACACTGAAGCTTTCTTT; cdr3_aa: CASSYSVKSGTDNTEAFF
j_call: TRBJ2-7; clone_size: many; d_call: -; v_call: TRBV6-1; cdr3_nt: TGTGCCAGCAGTGTATCGGACCGCCACCTCTTTCGAGAGCAGTACTTC; cdr3_aa: CASSVSDRHLFREQYF
j_call: TRBJ2-7; clone_size: many; d_call: TRBD1; v_call: TRBV18; cdr3_nt: TGTGCCAGCTCTCCGGACAGGGGCCCGATTGAGTACTTC; cdr3_aa: CASSPDRGPIEYF
j_call: TRBJ1-2; clone_size: many; d_call: -; v_call: TRBV12-3/TRBV12-4; cdr3_nt: TGTGCCAGCAGTTTAGGGCTTCAGGGCTATGGCTACACCTTC; cdr3_aa: CASSLGLQGYGYTF
j_call: TRBJ2-7; clone_size: few; d_call: -; v_call: TRBV13; cdr3_nt: TGTGCCAGCAGTAAAGGCGGGGCCTCCTACGAGCAGTACTTC; cdr3_aa: CASSKGGASYEQYF
j_call: TRBJ1-3; clone_size: many; d_call: -; v_call: TRBV20-1; cdr3_nt: TGCAGTGTCTGGGGCGCCCCTGGAAACACCATATATTTT; cdr3_aa: CSVWGAPGNTIYF
j_call: TRBJ2-6; clone_size: many; d_call: TRBD1; v_call: TRBV24-1; cdr3_nt: TGTGCCACCAGTGGGGAGGACAGGGGGTCGGGGGCCAACGTCCTGACTTTC; cdr3_aa: CATSGEDRGSGANVLTF
j_call: TRBJ2-1; clone_size: -; d_call: TRBD2; v_call: TRBV20-1; cdr3_nt: TGCAGTGCATTACCGCCCTCTAAGAGCGGGGGGGCCAATGAGCAGTTCTTC; cdr3_aa: CSALPPSKSGGANEQFF
j_call: TRBJ2-2; clone_size: many; d_call: TRBD1; v_call: TRBV14; cdr3_nt: TGTGCCAGCAGCCAAGATCGGGACAGGGTATCCGGGGAGCTGTTTTTT; cdr3_aa: CASSQDRDRVSGELFF
j_call: TRBJ1-2; clone_size: few; d_call: TRBD1; v_call: TRBV3-1; cdr3_nt: TGTGCCAGCAGCCCCGAGGACAGGGGCAACTATGGCTACACCTTC; cdr3_aa: CASSPEDRGNYGYTF
j_call: TRBJ1-3; clone_size: -; d_call: -; v_call: TRBV14; cdr3_nt: TGTGCCAGCAGCCAAGAATGGGGAGCTGGAAACACCATATATTTT; cdr3_aa: CASSQEWGAGNTIYF
j_call: TRBJ2-5; clone_size: few; d_call: -; v_call: TRBV7-6; cdr3_nt: TGTGCCAGCAGCCCTCTAAGTGAGGAGACCCAGTACTTC; cdr3_aa: CASSPLSEETQYF
j_call: TRBJ2-3; clone_size: -; d_call: -; v_call: TRBV5-6; cdr3_nt: TGTGCCAGCAGCGGAACTCCCGAAGGAGATACGCAGTATTTT; cdr3_aa: CASSGTPEGDTQYF
j_call: TRBJ2-5; clone_size: many; d_call: -; v_call: TRBV6-1; cdr3_nt: TGTGCCGGGAACCAAGAATGGAGGGAGACCCAGTACTTC; cdr3_aa: CAGNQEWRETQYF
j_call: TRBJ2-3; clone_size: many; d_call: -; v_call: TRBV28; cdr3_nt: TGTGCCAGCAGTCTGACCGCCGCTCCGCAGTATTTT; cdr3_aa: CASSLTAAPQYF
j_call: TRBJ2-4; clone_size: few; d_call: -; v_call: TRBV6-2/TRBV6-3; cdr3_nt: TGTGCCAGCAGTTACTTGAGGACGGAGTTAGCCAAAAACATTCAGTACTTC; cdr3_aa: CASSYLRTELAKNIQYF
j_call: TRBJ2-1; clone_size: many; d_call: -; v_call: TRBV2; cdr3_nt: TGTGCCAGCAAAAAAGTTTTGGCCGTTTACAATGAGCAGTTCTTC; cdr3_aa: CASKKVLAVYNEQFF
j_call: TRBJ2-6; clone_size: many; d_call: TRBD1; v_call: TRBV7-2; cdr3_nt: TGTGCCAGCAGCCGTCAGGGACAGGTCCCTGGGGCCAACGTCCTGACTTTC; cdr3_aa: CASSRQGQVPGANVLTF
j_call: TRBJ2-2; clone_size: -; d_call: TRBD1; v_call: TRBV20-1; cdr3_nt: TGCAGTGCTAGTAATAGGGGGCTCGCCGGGGAGCTGTTTTTT; cdr3_aa: CSASNRGLAGELFF
j_call: TRBJ1-6; clone_size: many; d_call: -; v_call: TRBV10-3; cdr3_nt: TGTGCCATCAGCTTGGACGGAAGGGCCCTCCACTTT; cdr3_aa: CAISLDGRALHF
j_call: TRBJ2-5; clone_size: few; d_call: -; v_call: TRBV7-6; cdr3_nt: TGTGCCAGCAGCCCCGGGTTTGCCCCCTCCCAAGAGACCCAGTACTTC; cdr3_aa: CASSPGFAPSQETQYF
j_call: TRBJ1-1; clone_size: many; d_call: -; v_call: TRBV4-1; cdr3_nt: TGCGCCAGCAGCCAAGTGGCGCCCTATAGGGACCAAGAAGCTTTCTTT; cdr3_aa: CASSQVAPYRDQEAFF
j_call: TRBJ2-6; clone_size: -; d_call: TRBD2; v_call: TRBV10-3; cdr3_nt: TGTGCCATCAGTGAACCACTAGCGGCAGGATCTGGGGCCAACGTCCTGACTTTC; cdr3_aa: CAISEPLAAGSGANVLTF
j_call: TRBJ1-2; clone_size: -; d_call: TRBD1; v_call: TRBV5-1; cdr3_nt: TGCGCCAGCAGCTTGGTGGGACAGGAGACATTGAACGGCTACACCTTC; cdr3_aa: CASSLVGQETLNGYTF
j_call: TRBJ1-5; clone_size: -; d_call: -; v_call: TRBV20-1; cdr3_nt: TGCAGTGCCTCCCCGTGGGGAGATCAGCCCCAGCATTTT; cdr3_aa: CSASPWGDQPQHF
j_call: TRBJ1-4; clone_size: many; d_call: TRBD1; v_call: TRBV28; cdr3_nt: TGTGCCAGCAGTTTATGGACAGGGGGGAATGAAAAACTGTTTTTT; cdr3_aa: CASSLWTGGNEKLFF
j_call: TRBJ1-4; clone_size: many; d_call: -; v_call: TRBV7-2; cdr3_nt: TGTGCCAGCAGCTCAACACCCTCAACTAATGAAAAACTGTTTTTT; cdr3_aa: CASSSTPSTNEKLFF
j_call: TRBJ2-3; clone_size: many; d_call: -; v_call: TRBV5-1; cdr3_nt: TGCGCCAGCAGCTTTCCCCCTCCGGGCCGCACCCCCTCTCGCACAGATACGCAGTATTTT; cdr3_aa: CASSFPPPGRTPSRTDTQYF
j_call: TRBJ1-5; clone_size: -; d_call: TRBD1; v_call: TRBV2; cdr3_nt: TGTGCCAGCAGTGGGGTGCCACCGGGACAGGGGACGGAGTATAGCAATCAGCCCCAGCATTTT; cdr3_aa: CASSGVPPGQGTEYSNQPQHF
j_call: TRBJ2-2; clone_size: many; d_call: -; v_call: TRBV12-3/TRBV12-4; cdr3_nt: TGTGCCAGCAGTTTAATAGCCCCCGGCGGGGAGCTGTTTTTT; cdr3_aa: CASSLIAPGGELFF
j_call: TRBJ2-2; clone_size: many; d_call: -; v_call: TRBV20-1; cdr3_nt: TGCAGTGCTCAGGAACCGGGGGGCTGGGGCGGGGAGCTGTTTTTT; cdr3_aa: CSAQEPGGWGGELFF
j_call: TRBJ2-1; clone_size: many; d_call: TRBD2; v_call: TRBV6-5; cdr3_nt: TGTGCCAGCAGACCCAATCCTAGCGGGGGAACCAATGAGCAGTTCTTC; cdr3_aa: CASRPNPSGGTNEQFF
j_call: TRBJ1-2; clone_size: few; d_call: -; v_call: TRBV6-6; cdr3_nt: TGTGCCAGCAGTTACGAACCCGCAGCTAACTATGGCTACACCTTC; cdr3_aa: CASSYEPAANYGYTF